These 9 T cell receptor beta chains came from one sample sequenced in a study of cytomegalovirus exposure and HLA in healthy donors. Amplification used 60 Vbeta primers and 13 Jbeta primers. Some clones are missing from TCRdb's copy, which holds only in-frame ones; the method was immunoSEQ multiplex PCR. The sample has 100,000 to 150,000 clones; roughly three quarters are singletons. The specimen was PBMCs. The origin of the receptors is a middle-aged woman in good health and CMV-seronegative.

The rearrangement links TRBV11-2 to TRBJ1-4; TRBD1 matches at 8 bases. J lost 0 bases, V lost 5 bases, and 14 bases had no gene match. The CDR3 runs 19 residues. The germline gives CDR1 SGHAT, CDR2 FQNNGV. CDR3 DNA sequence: TGTGCCAGCAGCGGCAGACCGGGACAGGCTTTTCCAACTAATGAAAAACTGTTTTTT. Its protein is CASSGRPGQAFPTNEKLFF.

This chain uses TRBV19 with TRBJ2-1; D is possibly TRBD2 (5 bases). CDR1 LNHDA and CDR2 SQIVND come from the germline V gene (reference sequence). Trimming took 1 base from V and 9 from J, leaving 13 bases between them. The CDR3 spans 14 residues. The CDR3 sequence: CASSIGPSGSEQFF. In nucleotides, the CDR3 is TGTGCCAGTAGTATAGGACCCTCGGGGAGTGAGCAGTTCTTC. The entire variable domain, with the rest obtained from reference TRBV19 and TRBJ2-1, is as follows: DGGITQSPKYLFRKEGQNVTLSCEQNLNHDAMYWYRQDPGQGLRLIYYSQIVNDFQKGDIAEGYSVSREKKESFPLTVTSAQKNPTAFYLCASSIGPSGSEQFFGPGTRLTVL.

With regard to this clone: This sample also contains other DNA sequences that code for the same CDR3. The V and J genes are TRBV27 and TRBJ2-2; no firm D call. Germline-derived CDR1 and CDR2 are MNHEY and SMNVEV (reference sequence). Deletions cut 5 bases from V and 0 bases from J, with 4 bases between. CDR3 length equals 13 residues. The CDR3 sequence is CASSPSNTGELFF. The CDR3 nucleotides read TGTGCCAGCAGTCCCTCGAACACCGGGGAGCTGTTTTTT.

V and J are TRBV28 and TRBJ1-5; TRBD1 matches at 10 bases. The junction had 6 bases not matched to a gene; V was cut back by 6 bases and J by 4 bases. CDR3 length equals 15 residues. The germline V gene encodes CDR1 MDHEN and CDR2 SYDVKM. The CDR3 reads CASSSGTGVNQPQHF. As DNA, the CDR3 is TGTGCCAGCAGCTCCGGGACAGGGGTTAATCAGCCCCAGCATTTT.

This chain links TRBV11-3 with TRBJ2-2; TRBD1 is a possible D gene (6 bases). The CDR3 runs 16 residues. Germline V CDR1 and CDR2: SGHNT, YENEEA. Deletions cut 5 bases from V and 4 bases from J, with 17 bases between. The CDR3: CASSPRGGHLTGELFF. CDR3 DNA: TGTGCCAGCAGCCCCCGAGGGGGACACCTCACCGGGGAGCTGTTTTTT. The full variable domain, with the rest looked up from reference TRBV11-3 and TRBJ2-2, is EAGVVQSPRYKIIEKKQPVAFWCNPISGHNTLYWYLQNLGQGPELLIRYENEEAVDDSQLPKDRFSAERLKGVDSTLKIQPAELGDSAVYLCASSPRGGHLTGELFFGEGSRLTVL.

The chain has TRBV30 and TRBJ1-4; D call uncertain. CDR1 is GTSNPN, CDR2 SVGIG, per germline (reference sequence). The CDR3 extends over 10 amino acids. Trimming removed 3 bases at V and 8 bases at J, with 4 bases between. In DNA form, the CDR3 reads TGTGCCTGGAGGTCGGAAAAACTGTTTTTT. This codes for CAWRSEKLFF.

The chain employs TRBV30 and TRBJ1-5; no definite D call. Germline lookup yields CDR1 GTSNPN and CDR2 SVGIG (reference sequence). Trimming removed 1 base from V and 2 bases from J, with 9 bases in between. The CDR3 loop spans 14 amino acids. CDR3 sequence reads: CAWSGAGGNQPQHF. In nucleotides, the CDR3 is TGTGCCTGGAGTGGTGCGGGTGGCAATCAGCCCCAGCATTTT. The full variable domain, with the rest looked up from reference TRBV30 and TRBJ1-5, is SQTIHQWPATLVQPVGSPLSLECTVEGTSNPNLYWYRQAAGRGLQLLFYSVGIGQISSEVPQNLSASRPQDRQFILSSKKLLLSDSGFYLCAWSGAGGNQPQHFGDGTRLSIL.

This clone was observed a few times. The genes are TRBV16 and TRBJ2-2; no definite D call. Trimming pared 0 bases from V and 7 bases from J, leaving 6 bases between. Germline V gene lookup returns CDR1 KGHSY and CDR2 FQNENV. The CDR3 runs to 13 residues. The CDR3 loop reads CASSQSRLGELFF. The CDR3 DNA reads TGTGCCAGCAGCCAATCGCGGCTCGGGGAGCTGTTTTTT.

CDR3 sequence reads: CASSRDRVGEQYF. The CDR3 DNA follows: TGTGCCAGCAGCAGGGACAGGGTTGGAGAGCAGTACTTC. The chain uses TRBV11-3 and TRBJ2-5; 9 nucleotides match TRBD1. V shed 5 bases and J 11 bases; nucleotides not matched to a gene: 9. The CDR3 extends over 13 amino acids. Germline CDR1 and CDR2: SGHNT and YENEEA.